This T cell receptor (beta chain) emerged from a study of PD-1 blockade in classical Hodgkin lymphoma. TCRdb's table, derived via immunoSEQ multiplex PCR, lists solely in-frame clones and lacks some. The sample records tens of thousands of clones, about four fifths being singletons. Time point described: cycle 4 day 1 (C4D1), after less than seven weeks of nivolumab. Each and every patient relapsed after autologous stem cell transplantation, and patients got differing brentuximab vedotin exposure. Sequencing used peripheral blood mononuclear cells (PBMCs), obtained before the fourth cycle of nivolumab. The clonotype comes from a human donor with classical Hodgkin lymphoma.

The chain's CDR3 is CASWGPMDRGTETIINWVNTEAFF. The DNA of the CDR3 is TGTGCCAGCTGGGGGCCCATGGATCGCGGGACAGAGACAATTATTAATTGGGTGAACACTGAAGCTTTCTTT. The rearrangement links TRBV2 to TRBJ1-1, with 7 nucleotides matching TRBD1. The CDR3 has 24 residues. The germline gives CDR1 SNHLY, CDR2 FYNNEI. V lost 8 bases and J lost 0; bases outside the gene matches: 36.